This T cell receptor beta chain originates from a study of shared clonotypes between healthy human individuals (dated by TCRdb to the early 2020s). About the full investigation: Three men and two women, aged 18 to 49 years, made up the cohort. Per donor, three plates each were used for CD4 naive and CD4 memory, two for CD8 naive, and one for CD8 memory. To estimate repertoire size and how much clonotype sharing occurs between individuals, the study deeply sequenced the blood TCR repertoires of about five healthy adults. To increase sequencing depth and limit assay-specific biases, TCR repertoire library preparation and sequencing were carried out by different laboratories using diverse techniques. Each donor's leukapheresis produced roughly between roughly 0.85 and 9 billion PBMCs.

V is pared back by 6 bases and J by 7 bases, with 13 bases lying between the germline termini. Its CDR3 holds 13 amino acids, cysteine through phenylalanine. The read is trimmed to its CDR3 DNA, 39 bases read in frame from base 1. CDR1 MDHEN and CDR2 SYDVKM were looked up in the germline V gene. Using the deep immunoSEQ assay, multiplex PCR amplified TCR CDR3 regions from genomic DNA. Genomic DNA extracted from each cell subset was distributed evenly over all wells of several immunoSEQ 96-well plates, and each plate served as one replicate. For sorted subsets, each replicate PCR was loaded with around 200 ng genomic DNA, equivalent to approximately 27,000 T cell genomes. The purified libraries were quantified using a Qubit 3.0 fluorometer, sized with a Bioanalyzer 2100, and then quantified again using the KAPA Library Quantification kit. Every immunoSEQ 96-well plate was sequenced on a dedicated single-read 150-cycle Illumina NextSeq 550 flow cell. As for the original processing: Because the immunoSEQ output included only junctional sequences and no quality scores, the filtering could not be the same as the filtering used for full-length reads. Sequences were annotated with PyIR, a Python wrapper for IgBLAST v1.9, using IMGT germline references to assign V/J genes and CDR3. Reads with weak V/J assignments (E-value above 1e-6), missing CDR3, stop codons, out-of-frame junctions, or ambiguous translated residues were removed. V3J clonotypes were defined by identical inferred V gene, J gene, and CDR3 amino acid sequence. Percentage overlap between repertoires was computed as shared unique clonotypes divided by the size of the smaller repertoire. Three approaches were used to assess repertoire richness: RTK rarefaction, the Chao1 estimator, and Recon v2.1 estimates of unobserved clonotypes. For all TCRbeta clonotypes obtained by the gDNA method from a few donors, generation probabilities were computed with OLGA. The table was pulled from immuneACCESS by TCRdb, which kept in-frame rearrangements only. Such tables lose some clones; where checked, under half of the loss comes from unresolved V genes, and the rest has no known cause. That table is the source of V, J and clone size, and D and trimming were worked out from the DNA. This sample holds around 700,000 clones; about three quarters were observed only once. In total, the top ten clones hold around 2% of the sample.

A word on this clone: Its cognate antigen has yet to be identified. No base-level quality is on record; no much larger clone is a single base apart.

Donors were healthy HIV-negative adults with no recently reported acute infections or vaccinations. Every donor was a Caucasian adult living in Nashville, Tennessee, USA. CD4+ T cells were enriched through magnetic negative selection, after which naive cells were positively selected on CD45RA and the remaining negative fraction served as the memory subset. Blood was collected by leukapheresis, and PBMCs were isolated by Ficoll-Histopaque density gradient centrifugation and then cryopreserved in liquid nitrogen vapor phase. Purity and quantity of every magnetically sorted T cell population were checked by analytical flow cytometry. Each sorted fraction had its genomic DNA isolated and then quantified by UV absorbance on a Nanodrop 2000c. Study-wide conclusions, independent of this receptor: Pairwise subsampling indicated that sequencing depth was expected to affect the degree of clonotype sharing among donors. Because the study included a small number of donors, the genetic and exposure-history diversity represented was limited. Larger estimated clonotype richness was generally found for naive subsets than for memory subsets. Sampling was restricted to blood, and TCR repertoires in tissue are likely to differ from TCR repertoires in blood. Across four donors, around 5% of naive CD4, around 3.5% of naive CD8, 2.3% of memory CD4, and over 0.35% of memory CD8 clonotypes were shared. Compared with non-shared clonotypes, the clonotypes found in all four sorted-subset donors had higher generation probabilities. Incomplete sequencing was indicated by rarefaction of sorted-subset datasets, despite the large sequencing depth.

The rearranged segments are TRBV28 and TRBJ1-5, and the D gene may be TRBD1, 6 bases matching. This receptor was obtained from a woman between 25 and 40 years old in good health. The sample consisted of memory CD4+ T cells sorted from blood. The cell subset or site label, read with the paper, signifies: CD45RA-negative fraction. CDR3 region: CASSLTGLQPQHF. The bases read TGTGCCAGCAGCCTAACAGGGTTGCAGCCCCAGCATTTT.